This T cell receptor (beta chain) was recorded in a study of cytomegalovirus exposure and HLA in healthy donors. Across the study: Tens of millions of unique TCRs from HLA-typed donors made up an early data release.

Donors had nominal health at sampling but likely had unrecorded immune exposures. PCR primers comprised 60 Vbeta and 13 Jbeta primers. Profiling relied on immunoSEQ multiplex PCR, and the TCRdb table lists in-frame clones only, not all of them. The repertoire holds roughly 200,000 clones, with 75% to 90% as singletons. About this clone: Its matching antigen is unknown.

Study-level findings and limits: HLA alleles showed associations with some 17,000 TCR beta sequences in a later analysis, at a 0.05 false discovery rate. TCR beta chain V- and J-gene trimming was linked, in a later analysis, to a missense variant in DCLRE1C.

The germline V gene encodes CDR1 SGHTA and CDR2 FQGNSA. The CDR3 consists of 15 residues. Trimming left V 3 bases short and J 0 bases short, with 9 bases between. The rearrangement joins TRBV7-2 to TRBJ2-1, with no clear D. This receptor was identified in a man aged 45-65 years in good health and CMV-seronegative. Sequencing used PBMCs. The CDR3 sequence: CASSFAFSSYNEQFF. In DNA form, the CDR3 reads TGTGCCAGCAGCTTCGCCTTTAGCTCCTACAATGAGCAGTTCTTC.